A selection of T cell receptor beta chains follows, all from one sample in a study of cytomegalovirus exposure and HLA in healthy donors. Sequenced by immunoSEQ multiplex PCR; TCRdb stores in-frame clones only, minus some. The sample comprises about 240,000 clones, roughly 78% of which are singletons, and about 0.47% rests with the top ten. Sequencing input: PBMCs. All receptors derive from a boy younger than 18 in good health and CMV-seronegative. The CDR3 runs from the conserved cysteine through the conserved F or W. The order of the fields is CDR3 length, J gene, D gene, clone size, V gene, CDR3 protein, CDR3 DNA. D genes are given only for firm matches. Expanded clones are given a class, and other clones once, few, many or no size at all.

CDR3 length: 14; J gene: TRBJ2-5; D gene: TRBD1; clone size: .; V gene: TRBV9; CDR3 protein: CASNGDSRQETQYF; CDR3 DNA: TGTGCCAGCAACGGGGACAGCAGACAAGAGACCCAGTACTTC
CDR3 length: 16; J gene: TRBJ1-1; D gene: TRBD1; clone size: .; V gene: TRBV6-6; CDR3 protein: CASSYSGTGELTEAFF; CDR3 DNA: TGTGCCAGCAGTTACTCGGGGACAGGGGAACTCACTGAAGCTTTCTTT
CDR3 length: 13; J gene: TRBJ1-5; D gene: .; clone size: .; V gene: TRBV30; CDR3 protein: CAWAEGGNQPQHF; CDR3 DNA: TGTGCCTGGGCGGAGGGGGGGAACCAGCCCCAGCATTTT
CDR3 length: 14; J gene: TRBJ1-2; D gene: .; clone size: .; V gene: TRBV10-3; CDR3 protein: CATTRRGEPGGYTF; CDR3 DNA: TGTGCCACCACCCGCCGGGGAGAACCAGGCGGCTACACCTTC
CDR3 length: 16; J gene: TRBJ2-2; D gene: TRBD2; clone size: once; V gene: TRBV27; CDR3 protein: CASSSGTSGGTGELFF; CDR3 DNA: TGTGCCAGCAGTTCAGGGACTAGCGGGGGCACCGGGGAGCTGTTTTTT
CDR3 length: 14; J gene: TRBJ2-7; D gene: .; clone size: .; V gene: TRBV5-1; CDR3 protein: CASSPSTNSYEQYF; CDR3 DNA: TGCGCCAGCAGCCCCTCCACAAACTCCTACGAGCAGTACTTC
CDR3 length: 16; J gene: TRBJ1-1; D gene: TRBD1; clone size: .; V gene: TRBV11-2; CDR3 protein: CASRPLAGGLGTEAFF; CDR3 DNA: TGTGCCAGCAGGCCGTTGGCAGGGGGCTTAGGCACTGAAGCTTTCTTT
CDR3 length: 14; J gene: TRBJ1-2; D gene: .; clone size: .; V gene: TRBV27; CDR3 protein: CASSLGSRDYGYTF; CDR3 DNA: TGTGCCAGCAGTTTAGGGTCCCGGGATTATGGCTACACCTTC
CDR3 length: 17; J gene: TRBJ2-1; D gene: TRBD2; clone size: few; V gene: TRBV4-2; CDR3 protein: CASSSPSSSGGAYEQFF; CDR3 DNA: TGTGCCAGCAGCTCCCCTTCGTCTAGCGGGGGGGCATATGAGCAGTTCTTC
CDR3 length: 16; J gene: TRBJ1-1; D gene: .; clone size: .; V gene: TRBV7-6; CDR3 protein: CASSLGGPTRSTEAFF; CDR3 DNA: TGTGCCAGCAGCTTAGGGGGCCCGACTAGAAGCACTGAAGCTTTCTTT
CDR3 length: 14; J gene: TRBJ2-7; D gene: TRBD1; clone size: .; V gene: TRBV13; CDR3 protein: CASSPGTGTNEQYF; CDR3 DNA: TGTGCCAGCAGCCCCGGGACAGGGACGAACGAGCAGTACTTC
CDR3 length: 14; J gene: TRBJ2-5; D gene: .; clone size: .; V gene: TRBV5-5; CDR3 protein: CASSSARSLVPQYF; CDR3 DNA: TGTGCCAGCAGCTCGGCCCGGAGTTTAGTCCCCCAGTACTTC
CDR3 length: 14; J gene: TRBJ1-1; D gene: .; clone size: few; V gene: TRBV25-1; CDR3 protein: CASSEYGVGVVAFF; CDR3 DNA: TGTGCCAGCAGTGAATATGGAGTCGGGGTAGTTGCTTTCTTT
CDR3 length: 15; J gene: TRBJ1-2; D gene: .; clone size: .; V gene: TRBV5-6; CDR3 protein: CASSLGGLNIYGYTF; CDR3 DNA: TGTGCCAGCAGCTTGGGCGGTCTTAATATCTATGGCTACACCTTC
CDR3 length: 15; J gene: TRBJ2-3; D gene: TRBD1; clone size: few; V gene: TRBV6-4; CDR3 protein: CASSDGTGGTDTQYF; CDR3 DNA: TGTGCCAGCAGTGACGGGACAGGGGGCACAGATACGCAGTATTTT
CDR3 length: 13; J gene: TRBJ1-5; D gene: .; clone size: .; V gene: TRBV5-1; CDR3 protein: CASSFAGNQPQHF; CDR3 DNA: TGCGCCAGCAGCTTTGCGGGGAATCAGCCCCAGCATTTT
CDR3 length: 16; J gene: TRBJ2-7; D gene: TRBD2; clone size: .; V gene: TRBV7-3; CDR3 protein: CASSLNGAGVLGEQYF; CDR3 DNA: TGTGCCAGCAGCTTAAATGGGGCGGGGGTACTCGGGGAGCAGTACTTC
CDR3 length: 13; J gene: TRBJ1-2; D gene: .; clone size: .; V gene: TRBV7-2; CDR3 protein: CASSLASNYGYTF; CDR3 DNA: TGTGCCAGCAGCTTAGCCTCCAACTATGGCTACACCTTC
CDR3 length: 15; J gene: TRBJ2-1; D gene: .; clone size: .; V gene: TRBV7-8; CDR3 protein: CASSPPTGVYNEQFF; CDR3 DNA: TGTGCCAGCAGCCCCCCTACGGGAGTATACAATGAGCAGTTCTTC
CDR3 length: 13; J gene: TRBJ1-3; D gene: TRBD1; clone size: .; V gene: TRBV2; CDR3 protein: CARDRVSEDTIYF; CDR3 DNA: TGTGCCCGGGACAGGGTTTCCGAGGACACCATATATTTT
CDR3 length: 13; J gene: TRBJ2-2; D gene: TRBD1; clone size: .; V gene: TRBV30; CDR3 protein: CAWDRGSTGELFF; CDR3 DNA: TGTGCCTGGGACAGGGGGAGCACCGGGGAGCTGTTTTTT
CDR3 length: 14; J gene: TRBJ2-7; D gene: TRBD1; clone size: few; V gene: TRBV10-3; CDR3 protein: CAISGGTGFYEQYF; CDR3 DNA: TGTGCCATCAGTGGCGGGACAGGATTCTACGAGCAGTACTTC
CDR3 length: 16; J gene: TRBJ2-7; D gene: .; clone size: .; V gene: TRBV4-1; CDR3 protein: CASSRLLRGPSYEQYF; CDR3 DNA: TGCGCCAGCAGCCGTTTACTCAGGGGCCCCTCCTACGAGCAGTACTTC
CDR3 length: 19; J gene: TRBJ2-1; D gene: TRBD2; clone size: .; V gene: TRBV9; CDR3 protein: CASSERLAGGQSSYNEQFF; CDR3 DNA: TGTGCCAGCAGCGAGAGACTAGCGGGGGGGCAGAGCTCCTACAATGAGCAGTTCTTC
CDR3 length: 15; J gene: TRBJ2-3; D gene: .; clone size: .; V gene: TRBV7-6; CDR3 protein: CASSSGTPSTDTQYF; CDR3 DNA: TGTGCCAGCAGTTCCGGGACTCCTAGCACAGATACGCAGTATTTT
CDR3 length: 16; J gene: TRBJ2-2; D gene: TRBD2; clone size: .; V gene: TRBV11-3; CDR3 protein: CASSSGRGRNTGELFF; CDR3 DNA: TGTGCCAGCAGCTCCGGTCGCGGGAGGAACACCGGGGAGCTGTTTTTT
CDR3 length: 15; J gene: TRBJ1-2; D gene: .; clone size: .; V gene: TRBV6-5; CDR3 protein: CASYRESLANYGYTF; CDR3 DNA: TGTGCCAGCTACCGGGAATCCTTAGCTAACTATGGCTACACCTTC
CDR3 length: 16; J gene: TRBJ2-7; D gene: .; clone size: .; V gene: TRBV5-4; CDR3 protein: CASSWGGGRQIYEQYF; CDR3 DNA: TGTGCCAGCAGCTGGGGGGGCGGGAGACAGATCTACGAGCAGTACTTC
CDR3 length: 16; J gene: TRBJ2-7; D gene: TRBD2; clone size: .; V gene: TRBV9; CDR3 protein: CASSPLLAGGVYEQYF; CDR3 DNA: TGTGCCAGCAGCCCCCTCCTAGCGGGGGGGGTCTACGAGCAGTACTTC
CDR3 length: 13; J gene: TRBJ2-6; D gene: .; clone size: few; V gene: TRBV6-5; CDR3 protein: CASTSRGANVLTF; CDR3 DNA: TGTGCCAGCACGTCCCGGGGGGCCAACGTCCTGACTTTC
CDR3 length: 17; J gene: TRBJ2-3; D gene: TRBD2; clone size: .; V gene: TRBV9; CDR3 protein: CASSVESGGSFTDTQYF; CDR3 DNA: TGTGCCAGCAGCGTAGAGAGCGGGGGGTCCTTCACAGATACGCAGTATTTT
CDR3 length: 12; J gene: TRBJ1-1; D gene: .; clone size: .; V gene: TRBV30; CDR3 protein: CAWSQANTEAFF; CDR3 DNA: TGTGCCTGGAGTCAGGCGAACACTGAAGCTTTCTTT
CDR3 length: 13; J gene: TRBJ2-3; D gene: .; clone size: once; V gene: TRBV9; CDR3 protein: CASSVGETDTQYF; CDR3 DNA: TGTGCCAGCAGCGTGGGCGAGACAGATACACAGTATTTT
CDR3 length: 15; J gene: TRBJ2-7; D gene: TRBD2; clone size: .; V gene: TRBV7-6; CDR3 protein: CASSLVGGGTYEQYF; CDR3 DNA: TGTGCCAGCAGCTTAGTAGGCGGGGGTACATACGAGCAGTACTTC
CDR3 length: 17; J gene: TRBJ2-3; D gene: .; clone size: .; V gene: TRBV10-1; CDR3 protein: CASSWVKDRPSTDTQYF; CDR3 DNA: TGCGCCAGCAGTTGGGTTAAAGACAGACCCTCCACAGATACGCAGTATTTT
CDR3 length: 19; J gene: TRBJ2-7; D gene: TRBD2; clone size: .; V gene: TRBV7-8; CDR3 protein: CASSLAFTSGGRSSYEQYF; CDR3 DNA: TGTGCCAGCAGCTTAGCGTTTACTAGCGGGGGCAGGAGCTCCTACGAGCAGTACTTC
CDR3 length: 14; J gene: TRBJ1-2; D gene: TRBD1; clone size: .; V gene: TRBV2; CDR3 protein: CASGEQGAHLGYTF; CDR3 DNA: TGTGCCAGCGGGGAACAGGGGGCGCATCTTGGCTACACCTTC
CDR3 length: 14; J gene: TRBJ2-6; D gene: .; clone size: .; V gene: TRBV27; CDR3 protein: CASSSVGGANVLTF; CDR3 DNA: TGTGCCAGCAGTTCGGTTGGTGGGGCCAACGTCCTGACTTTC
CDR3 length: 10; J gene: TRBJ1-1; D gene: .; clone size: .; V gene: TRBV30; CDR3 protein: CAWSGRGAFF; CDR3 DNA: TGTGCCTGGAGTGGGAGGGGAGCTTTCTTT
CDR3 length: 17; J gene: TRBJ2-5; D gene: TRBD1; clone size: once; V gene: TRBV7-3; CDR3 protein: CASSLVGTGGHQETQYF; CDR3 DNA: TGTGCCAGCAGCTTAGTTGGGACAGGGGGCCACCAAGAGACCCAGTACTTC
CDR3 length: 12; J gene: TRBJ2-5; D gene: .; clone size: .; V gene: TRBV27; CDR3 protein: CASSFPGETQYF; CDR3 DNA: TGTGCCAGCAGTTTTCCGGGGGAGACCCAGTACTTC
CDR3 length: 13; J gene: TRBJ1-5; D gene: .; clone size: few; V gene: TRBV7-6; CDR3 protein: CASSLGEHQPQHF; CDR3 DNA: TGTGCCAGCAGCCTCGGGGAGCATCAGCCCCAGCATTTT
CDR3 length: 15; J gene: TRBJ1-1; D gene: .; clone size: .; V gene: TRBV4-1; CDR3 protein: CASSLFLGALFEAFF; CDR3 DNA: TGCGCCAGCAGCCTGTTTTTGGGAGCCCTCTTTGAAGCTTTCTTT
CDR3 length: 15; J gene: TRBJ2-2; D gene: TRBD1; clone size: .; V gene: TRBV10-1; CDR3 protein: CASRASDREAGELFF; CDR3 DNA: TGCGCCAGCAGAGCCTCGGACAGGGAGGCCGGGGAGCTGTTTTTT
CDR3 length: 13; J gene: TRBJ1-1; D gene: .; clone size: .; V gene: TRBV5-1; CDR3 protein: CASSGDLNTEAFF; CDR3 DNA: TGCGCCAGCAGCGGGGACTTGAACACTGAAGCTTTCTTT
CDR3 length: 16; J gene: TRBJ2-4; D gene: .; clone size: .; V gene: TRBV6-6; CDR3 protein: CASRGGLGWRGNIQYF; CDR3 DNA: TGTGCCAGCAGGGGGGGTTTAGGGTGGAGGGGAAACATTCAGTACTTC
CDR3 length: 14; J gene: TRBJ1-6; D gene: TRBD1; clone size: .; V gene: TRBV29-1; CDR3 protein: CSVRGQGENSPLHF; CDR3 DNA: TGCAGCGTCCGAGGACAGGGAGAGAATTCACCCCTCCACTTT
CDR3 length: 15; J gene: TRBJ2-3; D gene: .; clone size: .; V gene: TRBV9; CDR3 protein: CASSVGRGPGDTQYF; CDR3 DNA: TGTGCCAGCAGCGTAGGGCGGGGGCCCGGAGATACGCAGTATTTT
CDR3 length: 17; J gene: TRBJ1-4; D gene: TRBD1; clone size: .; V gene: TRBV7-9; CDR3 protein: CSSSSLFATGRYEKLFF; CDR3 DNA: TGTTCCAGCAGCTCACTATTCGCGACAGGGAGATATGAAAAACTGTTTTTT
CDR3 length: 14; J gene: TRBJ1-2; D gene: .; clone size: .; V gene: TRBV19; CDR3 protein: CASSIPDSDYGYTF; CDR3 DNA: TGTGCCAGTAGTATCCCGGACAGCGACTATGGCTACACCTTC
CDR3 length: 12; J gene: TRBJ2-7; D gene: TRBD1; clone size: .; V gene: TRBV29-1; CDR3 protein: CSVQAGGFEQYF; CDR3 DNA: TGCAGCGTTCAGGCAGGGGGCTTCGAGCAGTACTTC
CDR3 length: 14; J gene: TRBJ1-1; D gene: .; clone size: .; V gene: TRBV2; CDR3 protein: CASSEWGRDTEAFF; CDR3 DNA: TGTGCCAGCAGTGAATGGGGGAGGGACACTGAAGCTTTCTTT
CDR3 length: 12; J gene: TRBJ2-6; D gene: TRBD1; clone size: .; V gene: TRBV7-9; CDR3 protein: CSSSFNRDRVTF; CDR3 DNA: TGTTCCAGCAGCTTCAATCGGGACAGGGTGACTTTC
CDR3 length: 13; J gene: TRBJ2-3; D gene: TRBD2; clone size: .; V gene: TRBV29-1; CDR3 protein: CSGRLAAEGTQYF; CDR3 DNA: TGCAGCGGACGGCTAGCGGCCGAGGGTACGCAGTATTTT
CDR3 length: 15; J gene: TRBJ1-3; D gene: .; clone size: .; V gene: TRBV15; CDR3 protein: CATSRGWAVRNTIYF; CDR3 DNA: TGTGCCACCAGCAGAGGTTGGGCCGTCCGAAACACCATATATTTT